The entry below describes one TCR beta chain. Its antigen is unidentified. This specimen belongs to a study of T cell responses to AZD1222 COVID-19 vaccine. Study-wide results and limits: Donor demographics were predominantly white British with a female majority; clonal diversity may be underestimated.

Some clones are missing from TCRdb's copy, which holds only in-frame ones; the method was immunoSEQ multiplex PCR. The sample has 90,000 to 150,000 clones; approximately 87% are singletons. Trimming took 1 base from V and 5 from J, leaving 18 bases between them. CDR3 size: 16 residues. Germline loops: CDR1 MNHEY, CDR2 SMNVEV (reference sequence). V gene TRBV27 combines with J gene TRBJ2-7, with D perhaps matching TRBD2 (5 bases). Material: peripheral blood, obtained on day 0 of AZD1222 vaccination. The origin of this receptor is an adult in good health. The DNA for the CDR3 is TGTGCCAGCAGTTTATACGGTCGGGGTAAGTTCCACGAGCAGTACTTC. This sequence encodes CASSLYGRGKFHEQYF.